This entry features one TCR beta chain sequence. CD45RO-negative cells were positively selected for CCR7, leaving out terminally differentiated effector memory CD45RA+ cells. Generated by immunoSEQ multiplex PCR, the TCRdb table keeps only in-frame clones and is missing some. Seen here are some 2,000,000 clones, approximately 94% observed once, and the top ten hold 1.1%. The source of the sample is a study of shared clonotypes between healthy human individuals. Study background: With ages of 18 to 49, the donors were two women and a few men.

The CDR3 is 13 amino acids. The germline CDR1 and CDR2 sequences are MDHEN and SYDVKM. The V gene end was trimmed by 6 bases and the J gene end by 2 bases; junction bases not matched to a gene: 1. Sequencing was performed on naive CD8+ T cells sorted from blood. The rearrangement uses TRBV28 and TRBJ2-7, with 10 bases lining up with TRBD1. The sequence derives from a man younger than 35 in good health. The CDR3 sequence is CASRGQGPYEQYF. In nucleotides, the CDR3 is TGTGCCAGCAGGGGACAGGGGCCCTACGAGCAGTACTTC.